These T cell receptor beta chains were read from a single sample in a study of cytomegalovirus exposure and HLA in healthy donors. Assay: immunoSEQ multiplex PCR; the TCRdb copy retains only in-frame clones and omits some. The sample yields about 140,000 clones, about 80% seen once. The sequencing sample was made of PBMCs. The receptors originated from a woman aged 40 to 49 in good health and CMV-seronegative. Each CDR3 is given with its conserved first and last residue. The order of the fields is V gene, D gene, J gene, clone size, CDR3 protein, CDR3 DNA. A D gene is named only where the DNA matches it firmly. Size is omitted from some rows. Given values are once, few, many or a class for expanded clones.

TRBV7-9	TRBD2	TRBJ2-1	-	CASRRTWKRESSYNEQFF	TGTGCCAGCAGGCGGACATGGAAGCGGGAGAGCTCCTACAATGAGCAGTTCTTC
TRBV10-3	-	TRBJ2-5	few	CAISGSRGAETQYF	TGTGCCATCAGTGGGAGCCGTGGGGCAGAGACCCAGTACTTC
TRBV5-1	TRBD1	TRBJ2-1	-	CASSRDRGGYNEQFF	TGCGCCAGCAGCAGGGACAGGGGGGGATACAATGAGCAGTTCTTC
TRBV5-5	TRBD1	TRBJ1-2	-	CASSLEDRGFYGYTF	TGTGCCAGCAGCTTGGAGGACAGGGGGTTTTATGGCTACACCTTC
TRBV4-3	-	TRBJ2-3	-	CASSQDPHSEGYGDTQYF	TGCGCCAGCAGCCAAGACCCGCACTCGGAGGGGTATGGAGATACGCAGTATTTT
TRBV30	-	TRBJ2-5	-	CAWSVAETQYF	TGTGCCTGGAGTGTAGCGGAGACCCAGTACTTC
TRBV5-1	TRBD2	TRBJ2-1	-	CASSTTGTSGYNEQFF	TGCGCCAGCAGTACAACCGGGACTAGCGGATACAATGAGCAGTTCTTC
TRBV2	TRBD2	TRBJ2-5	-	CASQDRLADQETQYF	TGTGCCAGCCAAGACCGACTAGCGGACCAAGAGACCCAGTACTTC
TRBV9	-	TRBJ2-3	-	CASSVVADTQYF	TGTGCCAGCAGCGTAGTCGCAGATACGCAGTATTTT
TRBV15	-	TRBJ2-1	-	CATSSGVRSYNEQFF	TGTGCCACCAGCAGCGGGGTCCGCTCCTACAATGAGCAGTTCTTC
TRBV11-2	TRBD1	TRBJ2-7	few	CASSLIGRGLRSYEQYF	TGTGCCAGCAGCTTAATCGGCAGGGGGCTACGCTCCTACGAGCAGTACTTC
TRBV10-3	-	TRBJ2-3	-	CAAGGSGTQYF	TGTGCCGCCGGAGGCTCGGGAACGCAGTATTTT
TRBV7-9	TRBD2	TRBJ2-1	-	CASSRGTSGRLADEQFF	TGTGCCAGCAGCCGTGGGACTAGCGGTAGGCTGGCGGATGAGCAGTTCTTC
TRBV2	-	TRBJ2-4	few	CASSEKGFAKNIQYF	TGTGCCAGCAGTGAAAAGGGGTTTGCCAAAAACATTCAGTACTTC
TRBV13	TRBD2	TRBJ2-1	-	CASSSLAGDPYNEQFF	TGTGCCAGCAGCTCACTAGCGGGAGACCCCTACAATGAGCAGTTCTTC
TRBV7-2	-	TRBJ2-2	-	CASSLGLVQNTGELFF	TGTGCCAGCAGCTTAGGACTAGTTCAGAACACCGGGGAGCTGTTTTTT
TRBV2	-	TRBJ2-3	-	CASMKGETDTQYF	TGTGCCAGCATGAAGGGAGAGACAGATACGCAGTATTTT
TRBV15	TRBD1	TRBJ1-1	-	CATSRGTGALVAFF	TGTGCCACCAGCAGAGGGACAGGGGCCCTCGTAGCTTTCTTT
TRBV7-9	-	TRBJ2-7	few	CASSSLTGPYEQYF	TGTGCCAGCAGCTCTTTGACAGGCCCCTACGAGCAGTACTTC
TRBV25-1	-	TRBJ1-4	-	CASTPGGAGEKLFF	TGTGCCAGCACCCCGGGGGGGGCCGGAGAAAAACTGTTTTTT
TRBV7-9	-	TRBJ1-1	-	CASSLGKTGPENEAFF	TGTGCCAGCAGCTTAGGGAAGACAGGACCCGAGAATGAAGCTTTCTTT
TRBV7-2	-	TRBJ2-3	-	CASSRYTDTQYF	TGTGCCAGCAGCCGCTACACAGATACGCAGTATTTT
TRBV6-5	-	TRBJ1-1	-	CASSLPGTEAFF	TGTGCCAGCAGCCTACCAGGGACTGAAGCTTTCTTT
TRBV13	TRBD1	TRBJ1-2	-	CASSLGGTDIYGYTF	TGTGCCAGCAGCTTAGGCGGGACAGACATCTATGGCTACACCTTC
TRBV11-2	TRBD2	TRBJ2-1	-	CASSLTLLAGARSYNEQFF	TGTGCCAGCAGCTTAACTTTACTAGCGGGAGCTCGCTCCTACAATGAGCAGTTCTTC
TRBV7-8	-	TRBJ2-1	-	CASSPGGLANPSGQFF	TGTGCCAGCAGCCCGGGTGGGCTAGCGAATCCCTCCGGGCAGTTCTTC
TRBV2	-	TRBJ2-3	-	CASSSTGSTDTQYF	TGTGCCAGCAGCTCAACAGGGAGCACAGATACGCAGTATTTT
TRBV5-1	TRBD1	TRBJ2-7	-	CASSLMGQGATEQYF	TGCGCCAGCAGCTTGATGGGTCAGGGGGCGACCGAGCAGTACTTC
TRBV9	TRBD1	TRBJ1-1	-	CASSVDGTGDTEAFF	TGTGCCAGCAGCGTAGACGGGACAGGGGACACTGAAGCTTTCTTT
TRBV2	TRBD2	TRBJ2-3	-	CASPGTSDADTQYF	TGTGCCAGCCCCGGGACTAGTGACGCGGATACGCAGTATTTT
TRBV10-1	TRBD2	TRBJ2-3	-	CASSWSVAGGRRDTQYF	TGCGCCAGCAGTTGGAGTGTGGCGGGAGGCCGTCGAGATACGCAGTATTTT
TRBV28	TRBD2	TRBJ2-7	-	CASRPTSGEIYEQYF	TGTGCCAGCAGACCCACTAGCGGAGAAATCTACGAGCAGTACTTC
TRBV11-2	-	TRBJ1-1	-	CASSLDRAAFF	TGTGCCAGCAGCTTAGACAGGGCGGCTTTCTTT
TRBV28	-	TRBJ2-3	few	CASSSGGGASTDTQYF	TGTGCCAGCAGTTCCGGCGGAGGGGCTAGCACAGATACGCAGTATTTT